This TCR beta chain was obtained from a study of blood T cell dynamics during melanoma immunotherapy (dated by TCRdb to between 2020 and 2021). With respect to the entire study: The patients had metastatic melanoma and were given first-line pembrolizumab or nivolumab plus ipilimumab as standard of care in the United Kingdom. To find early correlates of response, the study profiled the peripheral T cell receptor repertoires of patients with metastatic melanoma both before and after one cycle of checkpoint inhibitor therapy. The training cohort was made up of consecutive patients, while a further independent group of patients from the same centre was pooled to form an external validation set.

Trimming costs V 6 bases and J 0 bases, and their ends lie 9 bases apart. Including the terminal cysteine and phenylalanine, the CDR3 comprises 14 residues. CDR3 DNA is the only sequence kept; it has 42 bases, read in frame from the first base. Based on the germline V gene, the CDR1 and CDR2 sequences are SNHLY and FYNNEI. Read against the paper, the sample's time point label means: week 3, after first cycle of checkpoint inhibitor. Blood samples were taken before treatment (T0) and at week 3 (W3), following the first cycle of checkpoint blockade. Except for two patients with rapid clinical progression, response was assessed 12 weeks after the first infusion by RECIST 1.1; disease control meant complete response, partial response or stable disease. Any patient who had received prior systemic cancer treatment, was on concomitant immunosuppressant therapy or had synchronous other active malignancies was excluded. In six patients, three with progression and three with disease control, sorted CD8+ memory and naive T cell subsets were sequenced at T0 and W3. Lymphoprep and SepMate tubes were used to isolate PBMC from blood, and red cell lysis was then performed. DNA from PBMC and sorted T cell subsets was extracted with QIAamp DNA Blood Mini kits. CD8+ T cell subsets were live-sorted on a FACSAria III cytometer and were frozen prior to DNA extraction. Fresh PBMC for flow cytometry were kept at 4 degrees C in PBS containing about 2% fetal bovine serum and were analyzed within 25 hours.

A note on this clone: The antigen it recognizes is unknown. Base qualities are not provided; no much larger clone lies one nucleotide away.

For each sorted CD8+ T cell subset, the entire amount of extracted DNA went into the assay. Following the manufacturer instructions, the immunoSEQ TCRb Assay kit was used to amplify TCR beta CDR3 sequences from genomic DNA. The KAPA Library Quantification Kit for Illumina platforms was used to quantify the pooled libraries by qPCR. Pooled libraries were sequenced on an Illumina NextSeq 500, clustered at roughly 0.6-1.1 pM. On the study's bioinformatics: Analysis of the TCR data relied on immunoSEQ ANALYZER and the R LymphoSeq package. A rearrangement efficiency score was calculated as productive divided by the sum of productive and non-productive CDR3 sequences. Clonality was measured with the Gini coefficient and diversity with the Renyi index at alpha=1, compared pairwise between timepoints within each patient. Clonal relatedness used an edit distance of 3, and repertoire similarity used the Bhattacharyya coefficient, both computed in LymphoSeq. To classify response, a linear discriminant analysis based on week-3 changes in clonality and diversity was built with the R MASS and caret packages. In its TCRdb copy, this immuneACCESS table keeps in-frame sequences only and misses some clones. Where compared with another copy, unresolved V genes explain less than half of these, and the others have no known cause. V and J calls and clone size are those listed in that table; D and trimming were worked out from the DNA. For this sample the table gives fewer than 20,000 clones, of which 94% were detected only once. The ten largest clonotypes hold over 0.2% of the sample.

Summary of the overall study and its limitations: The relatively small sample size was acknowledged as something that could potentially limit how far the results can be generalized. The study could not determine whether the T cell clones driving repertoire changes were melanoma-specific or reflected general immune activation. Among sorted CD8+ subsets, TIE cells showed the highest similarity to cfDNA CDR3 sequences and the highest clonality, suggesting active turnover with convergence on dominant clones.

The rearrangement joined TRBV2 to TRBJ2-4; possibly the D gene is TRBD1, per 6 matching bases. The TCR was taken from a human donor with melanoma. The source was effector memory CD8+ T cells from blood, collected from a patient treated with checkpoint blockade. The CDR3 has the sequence CASRDSLAKNIQYF. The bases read TGTGCCAGCAGGGACAGCCTAGCCAAAAACATTCAGTACTTC.